This TCR beta chain was documented in a study of shared clonotypes between healthy human individuals. Looking at the study overall: The donor pool was made up of a couple of women and three men aged 18 to 49. Study findings and constraints: Sample collection involved blood only; tissue repertoires are likely different. Clonotypes which were not shared had lower generation probabilities than clonotypes that all four donors shared.

Sequencing was performed with immunoSEQ multiplex PCR; in TCRdb, only in-frame clones are kept and a portion is missing. The sample records hundreds of thousands of clones, around 74% being singletons. Looked up from germline, CDR1 is DFQATT and CDR2 is SNEGSKA (reference sequence). The CDR3 has 11 amino acids. Trimming took off 6 bases at V and 10 bases at J, with 13 bases between the two ends. Remarks on this clone: Its target is unknown.

The sequenced sample was memory CD4+ T cells sorted from blood. The subset is: CD45RA-negative fraction. The receptor's source is a woman aged 30 to 39 in good health. The chain recombines TRBV20-1 with TRBJ2-1, with unresolved D. The CDR3 protein is CSAQPGLEQFF. The CDR3 DNA sequence: TGCAGTGCGCAGCCCGGTTTGGAGCAGTTCTTC.